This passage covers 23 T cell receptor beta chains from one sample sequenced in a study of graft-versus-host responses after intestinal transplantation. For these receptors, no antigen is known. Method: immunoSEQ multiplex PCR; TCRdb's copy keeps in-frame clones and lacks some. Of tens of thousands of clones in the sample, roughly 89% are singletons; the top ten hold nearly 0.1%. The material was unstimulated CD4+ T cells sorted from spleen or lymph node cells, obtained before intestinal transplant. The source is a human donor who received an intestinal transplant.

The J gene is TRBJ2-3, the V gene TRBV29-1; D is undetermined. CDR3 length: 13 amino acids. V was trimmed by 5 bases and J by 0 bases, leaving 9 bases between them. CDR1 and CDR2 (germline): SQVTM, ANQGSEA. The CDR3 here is CSVIRSSTDTQYF. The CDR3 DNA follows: TGCAGCGTTATCCGTTCTAGCACAGATACGCAGTATTTT.

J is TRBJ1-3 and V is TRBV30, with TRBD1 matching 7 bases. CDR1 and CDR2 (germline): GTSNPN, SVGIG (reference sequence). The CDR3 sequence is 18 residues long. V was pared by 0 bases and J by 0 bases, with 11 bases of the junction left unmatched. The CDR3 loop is CAWSVRLGQTYSGNTIYF. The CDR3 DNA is TGTGCCTGGAGTGTACGATTGGGACAGACATACTCTGGAAACACCATATATTTT.

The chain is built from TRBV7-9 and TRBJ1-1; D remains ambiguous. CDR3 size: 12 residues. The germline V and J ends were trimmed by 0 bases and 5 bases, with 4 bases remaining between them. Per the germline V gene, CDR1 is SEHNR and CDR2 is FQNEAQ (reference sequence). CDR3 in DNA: TGTGCCAGCAGCTTAGCTAGTACTGAAGCTTTCTTT. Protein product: CASSLASTEAFF.

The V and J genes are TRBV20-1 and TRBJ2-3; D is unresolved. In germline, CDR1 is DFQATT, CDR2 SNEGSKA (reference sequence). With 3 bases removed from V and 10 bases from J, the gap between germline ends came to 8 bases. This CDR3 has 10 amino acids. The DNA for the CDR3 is TGCAGTGCTAGCGGTCTTGCGCAGTATTTT. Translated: CSASGLAQYF.

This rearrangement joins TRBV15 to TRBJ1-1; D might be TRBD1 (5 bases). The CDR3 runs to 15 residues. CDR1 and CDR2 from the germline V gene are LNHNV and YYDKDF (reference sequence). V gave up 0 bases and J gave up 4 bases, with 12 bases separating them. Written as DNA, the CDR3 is TGTGCCACCAGCAGAGATGTAGGGAGGGGCACTGAAGCTTTCTTT. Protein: CATSRDVGRGTEAFF.

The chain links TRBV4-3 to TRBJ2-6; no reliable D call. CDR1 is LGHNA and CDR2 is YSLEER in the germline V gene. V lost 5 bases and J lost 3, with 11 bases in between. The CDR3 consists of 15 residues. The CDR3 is CASSLTPVGANVLTF. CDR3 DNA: TGCGCCAGCAGCTTAACCCCGGTTGGGGCCAACGTCCTGACTTTC.

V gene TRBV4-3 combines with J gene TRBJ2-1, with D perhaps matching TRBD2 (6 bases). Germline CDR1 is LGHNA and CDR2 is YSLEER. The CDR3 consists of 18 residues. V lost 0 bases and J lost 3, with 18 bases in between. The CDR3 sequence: CASSQEPGLPSVYNEQFF. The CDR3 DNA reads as TGCGCCAGCAGCCAAGAGCCGGGACTCCCCTCCGTCTACAATGAGCAGTTCTTC.

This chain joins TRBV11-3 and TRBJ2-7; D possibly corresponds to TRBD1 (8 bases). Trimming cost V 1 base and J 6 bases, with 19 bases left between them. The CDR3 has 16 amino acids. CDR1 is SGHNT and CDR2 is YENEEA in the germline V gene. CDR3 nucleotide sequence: TGTGCCAGCAGCTTAGTGGGGGGGACAGGATCTAGCGAGCAGTACTTC. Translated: CASSLVGGTGSSEQYF.

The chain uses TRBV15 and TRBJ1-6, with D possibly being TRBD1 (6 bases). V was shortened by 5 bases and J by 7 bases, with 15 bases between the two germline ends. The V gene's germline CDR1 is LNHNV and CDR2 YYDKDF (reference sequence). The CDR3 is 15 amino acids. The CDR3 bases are TGTGCCACCAGCGAAGAAAGGGGGAAAAATTCACCCCTCCACTTT. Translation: CATSEERGKNSPLHF.

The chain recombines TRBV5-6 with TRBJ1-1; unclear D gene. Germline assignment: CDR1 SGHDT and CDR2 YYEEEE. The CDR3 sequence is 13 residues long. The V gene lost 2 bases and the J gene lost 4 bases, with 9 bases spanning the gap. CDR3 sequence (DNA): TGTGCCAGCAGCTTTCCGGGTGTCACTGAAGCTTTCTTT. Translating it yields CASSFPGVTEAFF.

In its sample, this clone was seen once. CDR3 sequence reads: CASSQEAGRADTEAFF. As DNA, the CDR3 is TGCGCCAGCAGCCAAGAGGCAGGGAGGGCTGACACTGAAGCTTTCTTT. The chain couples TRBV4-3 to TRBJ1-1; D is perhaps TRBD1 (5 bases). Trimming took 0 bases from V and 3 from J, leaving 14 bases between them. This CDR3 is built from 16 residues. The germline V gene has CDR1 LGHNA and CDR2 YSLEER.

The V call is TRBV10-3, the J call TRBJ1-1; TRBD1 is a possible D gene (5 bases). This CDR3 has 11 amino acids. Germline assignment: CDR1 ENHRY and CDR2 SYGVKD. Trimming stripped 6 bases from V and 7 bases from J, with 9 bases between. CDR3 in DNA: TGTGCCATCAGGGGGGAGGTTGAAGCTTTCTTT. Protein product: CAIRGEVEAFF.

The CDR3 coding sequence is TGTGCCAGCAGCTTGGGCCCTAGCGGGGGGGAAGATACGCAGTATTTT. Protein product: CASSLGPSGGEDTQYF. The chain employs TRBV5-8 and TRBJ2-3; 12 positions match TRBD2. Looked up from germline, CDR1 is SGHTS and CDR2 is YDEGEE. This CDR3 region has 16 residues. V shed 0 bases, J shed 5 bases, and the junction held 4 bases outside the gene matches.

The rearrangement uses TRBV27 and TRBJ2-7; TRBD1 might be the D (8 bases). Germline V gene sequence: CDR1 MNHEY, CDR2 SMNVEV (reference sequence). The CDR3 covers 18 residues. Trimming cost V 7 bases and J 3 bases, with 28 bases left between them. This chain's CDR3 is CASTAFPPRTGRGYEQYF. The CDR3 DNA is TGTGCCAGCACCGCCTTTCCCCCCCGGACAGGGAGGGGCTACGAGCAGTACTTC.

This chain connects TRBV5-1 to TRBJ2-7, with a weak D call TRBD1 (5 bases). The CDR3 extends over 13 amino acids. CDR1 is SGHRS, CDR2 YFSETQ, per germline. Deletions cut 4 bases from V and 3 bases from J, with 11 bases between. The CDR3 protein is CASSSDRFYEQYF. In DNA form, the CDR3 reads TGCGCCAGCAGCAGCGACAGATTCTACGAGCAGTACTTC.

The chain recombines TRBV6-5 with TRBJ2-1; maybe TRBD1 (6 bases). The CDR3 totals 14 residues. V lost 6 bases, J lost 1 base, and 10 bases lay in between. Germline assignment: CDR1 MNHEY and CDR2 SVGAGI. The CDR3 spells CASRPGVSYNEQFF. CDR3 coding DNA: TGTGCCAGCAGGCCAGGGGTTTCCTACAATGAGCAGTTCTTC.

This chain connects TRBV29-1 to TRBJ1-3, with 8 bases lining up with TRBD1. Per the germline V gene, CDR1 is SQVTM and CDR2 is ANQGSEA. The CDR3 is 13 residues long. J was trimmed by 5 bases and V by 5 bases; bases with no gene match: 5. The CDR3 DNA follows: TGCAGCGTTACAGACAGGGGAAGAAACACCATATATTTT. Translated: CSVTDRGRNTIYF.

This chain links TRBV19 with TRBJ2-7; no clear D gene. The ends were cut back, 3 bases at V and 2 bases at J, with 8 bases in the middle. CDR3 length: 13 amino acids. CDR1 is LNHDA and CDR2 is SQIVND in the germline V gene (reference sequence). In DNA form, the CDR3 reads TGTGCCAGTAGTATTCCAGGCCCCTACGAGCAGTACTTC. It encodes CASSIPGPYEQYF. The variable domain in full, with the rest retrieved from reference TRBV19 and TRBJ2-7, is DGGITQSPKYLFRKEGQNVTLSCEQNLNHDAMYWYRQDPGQGLRLIYYSQIVNDFQKGDIAEGYSVSREKKESFPLTVTSAQKNPTAFYLCASSIPGPYEQYFGPGTRLTVT.

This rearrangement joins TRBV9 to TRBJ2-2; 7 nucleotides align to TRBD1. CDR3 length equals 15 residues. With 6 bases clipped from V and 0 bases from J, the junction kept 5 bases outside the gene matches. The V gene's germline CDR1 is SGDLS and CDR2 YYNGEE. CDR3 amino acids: CASNTGVANTGELFF. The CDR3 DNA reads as TGTGCCAGCAACACAGGGGTTGCGAACACCGGGGAGCTGTTTTTT.

CDR3 DNA: TGCGCCAGCAGCCAAGGGACAGGGGGCGGCTTGAATACGCAGTATTTT. Translated, it gives CASSQGTGGGLNTQYF. The rearrangement links TRBV4-3 to TRBJ2-3; 11 nucleotides align to TRBD1. V lost 1 base to trimming and J lost 7 bases; unmatched junction nucleotides: 7. Per the germline V gene, CDR1 is LGHNA and CDR2 is YSLEER. The CDR3 spans 16 residues.

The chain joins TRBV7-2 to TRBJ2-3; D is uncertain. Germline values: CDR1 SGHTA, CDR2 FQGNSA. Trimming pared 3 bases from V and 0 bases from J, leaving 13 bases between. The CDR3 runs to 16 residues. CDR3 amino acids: CASSFGIDGSTDTQYF. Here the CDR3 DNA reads TGTGCCAGCAGCTTCGGCATAGACGGGAGCACAGATACGCAGTATTTT.

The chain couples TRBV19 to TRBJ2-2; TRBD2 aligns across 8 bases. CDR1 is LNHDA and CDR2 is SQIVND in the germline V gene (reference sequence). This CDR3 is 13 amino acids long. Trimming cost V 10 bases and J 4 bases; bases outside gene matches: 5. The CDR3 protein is CAIREGGTGELFF. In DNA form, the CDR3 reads TGTGCCATTCGGGAGGGGGGCACCGGGGAGCTGTTTTTT.

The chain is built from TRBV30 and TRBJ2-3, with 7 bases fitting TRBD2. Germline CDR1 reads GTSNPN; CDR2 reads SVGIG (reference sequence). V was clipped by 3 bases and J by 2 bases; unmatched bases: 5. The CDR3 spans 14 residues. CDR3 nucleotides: TGTGCCTGGAGGGGGCGGGGGTACACAGATACGCAGTATTTT. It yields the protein CAWRGRGYTDTQYF.